This T cell receptor beta chain emerged from a study of T cells after posttransplantation cyclophosphamide. The study, taken as a whole, reports: Recipient CMV seropositivity and CMV reactivation strongly tracked TRB clonality.

This clone was detected ten times or more. Its antigen is currently unknown. Peripheral blood was collected from the related graft donor on the marrow donation day. The CDR3 totals 17 residues. Germline V gives CDR1 SNHLY, CDR2 FYNNEI. Trimming cost V 3 bases and J 2 bases; bases outside gene matches: 4. TCRdb's table, derived via immunoSEQ multiplex PCR, lists solely in-frame clones and lacks some. In total the sample includes fewer than 40,000 clones, none of them seen once. The chain carries TRBV2 and TRBJ2-2, with 12 nucleotides matching TRBD2. Sequencing used PBMCs. The clonotype was recovered from a woman aged 45-60 years in good health and a related stem cell transplant donor. CDR3 nucleotides: TGTGCCAGCAGTGACCCTAGCGGGAGGGCCAACACCGGGGAGCTGTTTTTT. This codes for CASSDPSGRANTGELFF.